Listed here are 27 T cell receptor beta chains from one sample, sequenced in a study of blood T cell repertoires in COVID-19. This table comes from immunoSEQ multiplex PCR, and its TCRdb copy is limited to in-frame clones, with some not included. The data show some 130,000 clones, with around three quarters seen just once and under 4.5% held by the top ten. Sequencing was done on a sample of peripheral blood. Receptors were obtained from a man in his sixties with acute or convalescent COVID-19.

The V and J genes are TRBV3-1 (or the pseudogene TRBV3-2) and TRBJ1-1, with a possible D match to TRBD1 (5 bases). The V gene's germline CDR1 is LGHDT and CDR2 YNNKEL (reference sequence). Trimming left V 4 bases short and J 7 bases short, with 13 bases between. CDR3 length: 13 residues. The CDR3 coding sequence is TGTGCCAGCAGCCCCCGCAGGGTGAATGAAGCTTTCTTT. Its protein product is CASSPRRVNEAFF.

The CDR3 coding sequence is TGTGCCAGCAGTGAGAGCGGGAGGAATGAGCAGTACTTC. This gives the protein CASSESGRNEQYF. This chain links TRBV6-1 with TRBJ2-7; 9 nucleotides line up with TRBD2. Looked up from germline, CDR1 is MNHNS and CDR2 is SASEGT. The CDR3 contains 13 residues. Trimming removed 3 bases from V and 7 bases from J; junction bases left unmatched: 4.

On this clone itself: Other DNA sequences of this sample code for an identical CDR3. The rearrangement joins TRBV5-1 to TRBJ1-5; maybe TRBD1 (5 bases). Germline V CDR1 and CDR2: SGHRS, YFSETQ. Trimming removed 0 bases at V and 5 bases at J, with 9 bases between. The CDR3 is 14 residues long. The CDR3 sequence is CASSLAGGDQPQHF. Written as DNA, the CDR3 is TGCGCCAGCAGCTTGGCCGGGGGGGATCAGCCCCAGCATTTT.

The chain uses TRBV7-2 and TRBJ2-1; 8 bases match TRBD1. The CDR3 consists of 13 residues. V was clipped by 5 bases and J by 7 bases; unmatched bases: 4. Per the germline V gene, CDR1 is SGHTA and CDR2 is FQGNSA. The CDR3 here is CASSIRQGNEQFF. CDR3 coding DNA: TGTGCCAGCAGCATCCGACAGGGGAATGAGCAGTTCTTC.

This sequence joins TRBV5-5 and TRBJ1-2; 11 positions agree with TRBD1. V dropped 4 bases and J dropped 6; count of bases not matched to a gene: 2. CDR1 and CDR2 from the germline V gene are SGHKS and YYEKEE (reference sequence). The CDR3 is 13 residues long. The CDR3 DNA is TGTGCCAGCAGCGGGGGACAGGGGGATGGCTACACCTTC. Translated: CASSGGQGDGYTF.

This chain uses TRBV12-3 or TRBV12-4 with TRBJ1-2; TRBD1 agrees at 7 bases. This CDR3 has 13 residues. The junction had 11 bases not matched to a gene; V was cut back by 6 bases and J by 10 bases. The CDR3 reads CASSFRYQGDYTF. DNA of the CDR3: TGTGCCAGCAGCTTTAGATACCAGGGGGACTACACCTTC.

This clone showed up just a few times. The chain combines TRBV6-1 with TRBJ1-2; the D gene is possibly TRBD1 (6 bases). Looked up from germline, CDR1 is MNHNS and CDR2 is SASEGT. V gave up 2 bases and J gave up 8 bases, with 12 bases separating them. This CDR3 region has 13 residues. The CDR3 here is CASSERGLGGYTF. CDR3 DNA: TGTGCCAGCAGTGAAAGGGGGTTGGGCGGCTACACCTTC.

The chain is built from TRBV6-5 and TRBJ2-7; 8 bases line up with TRBD1. CDR3 length equals 12 residues. With V trimmed by 8 bases and J by 3 bases, 3 bases remained unmatched. Germline assignment: CDR1 MNHEY and CDR2 SVGAGI. Written as DNA, the CDR3 is TGTGCCAGCGGGGACAGGTTCTACGAGCAGTACTTC. This gives the protein CASGDRFYEQYF.

The chain combines TRBV6-2 or TRBV6-3 with TRBJ1-2, with D tentatively TRBD1 (5 bases). V dropped 0 bases and J dropped 12 bases, with 14 bases sitting between them. Germline CDR1 is MNHEY and CDR2 is SVGEGT. CDR3 length: 13 residues. This chain's CDR3 is CASSYSSGYGHTF. CDR3 nucleotide sequence: TGTGCCAGCAGTTACTCCTCAGGGTACGGCCACACCTTC.

The rearrangement uses TRBV7-2 and TRBJ1-4; TRBD1 matches at 8 bases. The V segment lost 2 bases and the J segment 8 bases; nucleotides outside the gene matches: 10. This CDR3 has 16 residues. The germline V gene has CDR1 SGHTA and CDR2 FQGNSA. CDR3 nucleotides: TGTGCCAGCAGCTTACCGAAGACAGGGGCAAGGGAAAAACTGTTTTTT. Amino acids: CASSLPKTGAREKLFF.

This clone came up a few times. V gene TRBV29-1 combines with J gene TRBJ1-2; 7 nucleotides line up with TRBD1. Germline CDR1 is SQVTM and CDR2 is ANQGSEA. V shed 5 bases, J shed 2 bases, and the junction held 5 bases outside the gene matches. This CDR3 comprises 13 residues. The DNA of the CDR3 is TGCAGCGTTCCCGGGACAGCCAACTATGGCTACACCTTC. This translates into CSVPGTANYGYTF.

This clone was seen once. This sequence joins TRBV7-3 and TRBJ2-3, with a weak D call TRBD2 (6 bases). Germline V gives CDR1 SGHTA, CDR2 FQGTGA. Trimming shortened V by 4 bases and J by 2 bases, and 10 bases separated the two germline ends. This CDR3 is built from 14 residues. CDR3 protein: CASSSGTYTDTQYF. CDR3 nucleotide sequence: TGTGCCAGCAGCTCCGGGACTTACACAGATACGCAGTATTTT.

This chain links TRBV4-3 with TRBJ2-5; D possibly corresponds to TRBD2 (5 bases). Looked up from germline, CDR1 is LGHNA and CDR2 is YSLEER. The CDR3 length is 13 residues. V shed 2 bases and J shed 5 bases, with 9 bases lying between them. The CDR3 sequence is CASSQLRRETQYF. CDR3 DNA sequence: TGCGCCAGCAGCCAACTGAGGAGGGAGACCCAGTACTTC.

This sequence joins TRBV2 and TRBJ1-1; D possibly corresponds to TRBD1 (6 bases). The CDR3 extends over 14 amino acids. CDR1 and CDR2 from the germline V gene are SNHLY and FYNNEI. The V gene lost 4 bases and the J gene lost 6 bases, with 15 bases spanning the gap. CDR3 DNA: TGTGCCAGCAGTGTTGAACAGGGTTGGTCTGAAGCTTTCTTT. Translated: CASSVEQGWSEAFF.

The chain joins TRBV18 to TRBJ1-6; D not certain. Trimming cost V 2 bases and J 5 bases, with 10 bases left between them. CDR3 length: 15 residues. The germline V gene has CDR1 KGHSH and CDR2 LQKENI. CDR3 residues: CASSPFNADNSPLHF. CDR3 nucleotides: TGTGCCAGCTCACCATTTAATGCAGATAATTCACCCCTCCACTTT.

CDR3 region: CASSPRGQGNTDTQYF. CDR3 nucleotides: TGTGCCAGCTCACCGCGGGGACAGGGGAACACAGATACGCAGTATTTT. The chain uses TRBV18 and TRBJ2-3, with 10 bases identical to TRBD1. From germline, CDR1 is KGHSH and CDR2 LQKENI. After removal of 3 bases from V and 2 bases from J, the junction contained 5 bases not matched to a gene. The length of the CDR3 is 16 residues.

The chain uses TRBV5-1 and TRBJ2-1; no definite D call. This CDR3 has 11 residues. The V gene's germline CDR1 is SGHRS and CDR2 YFSETQ. V lost 0 bases to trimming and J lost 10 bases, with 5 bases between them. For the CDR3, the DNA is TGCGCCAGCAGCTTGGTGGCCGAGCAGTTCTTC. Encoded protein: CASSLVAEQFF.

This chain links TRBV9 with TRBJ1-2; 8 bases agree with TRBD1. J gave up 4 bases and V 0 bases, and 5 bases lay outside the gene matches. This CDR3 comprises 15 residues. The germline V gene encodes CDR1 SGDLS and CDR2 YYNGEE. CDR3: CASSVGGQEGYGYTF. The CDR3 nucleotides are TGTGCCAGCAGCGTAGGGGGACAGGAGGGCTATGGCTACACCTTC.

This clone was seen a single time. This sequence joins TRBV4-1 and TRBJ1-4; D unclear. The CDR3 covers 17 residues. Per the germline V gene, CDR1 is MGHRA and CDR2 is YSYEKL. Trimming took off 4 bases at V and 2 bases at J, with 17 bases between the two ends. CDR3 nucleotides: TGCGCCAGCAGCCCCCCTTTTGCTCTCGCGACTAATGAAAAACTGTTTTTT. Translation gives CASSPPFALATNEKLFF.

The gene calls are TRBV28 and TRBJ1-1; TRBD1 is a possible D gene (6 bases). The CDR3 has 17 amino acids. V lost 4 bases and J 2 bases, leaving 20 bases between the germline ends. Looked up from germline, CDR1 is MDHEN and CDR2 is SYDVKM. CDR3 sequence: CASSSTIWDTINTEAFF. The CDR3 DNA reads as TGTGCCAGCAGTTCGACCATCTGGGACACCATTAACACTGAAGCTTTCTTT.

The chain recombines TRBV24-1 with TRBJ1-5; TRBD1 is a possible D gene (6 bases). From germline, CDR1 is KGHDR and CDR2 SFDVKD. The ends were cut back, 5 bases at V and 0 bases at J, with 13 bases in the middle. This CDR3 spans 16 amino acids. DNA of the CDR3: TGTGCCACCAGTGCCCGAGGGGGACCTAGCAATCAGCCCCAGCATTTT. Its translation is CATSARGGPSNQPQHF.

The chain has TRBV7-9 and TRBJ2-5; D remains unclear. Germline V gene sequence: CDR1 SEHNR, CDR2 FQNEAQ (reference sequence). V was clipped by 0 bases and J by 4 bases, with 12 bases between them. This CDR3 is 15 amino acids long. This chain's CDR3 is CASSLAASTLETQYF. The CDR3 DNA is TGTGCCAGCAGCTTAGCGGCTAGTACTTTAGAGACCCAGTACTTC.

Turning to this clone: The sample contains more than one DNA sequence encoding this CDR3. V usage is TRBV19 and J usage is TRBJ1-6; D may be TRBD1 (6 bases). V dropped 6 bases and J dropped 7 bases, with 13 bases sitting between them. The CDR3 contains 14 residues. The germline CDR1 and CDR2 sequences are LNHDA and SQIVND (reference sequence). The CDR3 DNA reads as TGTGCCAGTAGGACACAGGGTGAAAATTCACCCCTCCACTTT. Translating gives CASRTQGENSPLHF.

As DNA, the CDR3 is TGTGCCATCAGTGAGTCGTCGTCTGGAAACACCATATATTTT. As protein: CAISESSSGNTIYF. The genes are TRBV10-3 and TRBJ1-3; D ambiguous. Trimming removed 0 bases from V and 1 base from J, with 4 bases in between. CDR3 size: 14 residues. Germline CDR1 ENHRY, CDR2 SYGVKD.

The genes are TRBV6-6 and TRBJ1-6, with TRBD1 identical over 7 bases. Per the germline V gene, CDR1 is MNHNY and CDR2 is SVGAGI (reference sequence). The CDR3 contains 15 residues. The trim removed 8 bases at V and 7 bases at J, leaving 11 bases unmatched. The CDR3 sequence: CASCLTGTENSPLHF. The CDR3 DNA follows: TGTGCCAGCTGTCTTACGGGGACAGAAAATTCACCCCTCCACTTT.

This chain's CDR3 is CASSLELAGGNPSSYEQYF. CDR3 nucleotides: TGTGCCAGCAGCTTAGAGCTAGCGGGAGGGAACCCCTCCTCCTACGAGCAGTACTTC. The chain employs TRBV7-8 and TRBJ2-7, with 12 bases fitting TRBD2. V trimming: 1 base; J trimming: 0 bases; junction bases outside the gene matches: 10. From germline, CDR1 is SGHVS and CDR2 FQNEAQ. The CDR3 is 19 residues long.

This clone was observed a few times. The rearrangement uses TRBV6-6 and TRBJ2-1, with 8 bases aligning to TRBD2. CDR3 length equals 15 residues. V trimming: 7 bases; J trimming: 10 bases; junction bases outside the gene matches: 15. The germline V gene encodes CDR1 MNHNY and CDR2 SVGAGI (reference sequence). In DNA form, the CDR3 reads TGTGCCAGCACCCCGACTAGCGCGCTCCTCGGGGAGCAGTTCTTC. Amino acid sequence: CASTPTSALLGEQFF.